Below are 10 T cell receptor beta chains sequenced from a single sample in a study of beta chain features in type 1 diabetes. Findings and caveats of the study: Significant though moderate, a shortening of TCRB CDR3s appeared in all four CD4+ subsets of Type 1 diabetes patients.

What was sequenced were expressed TCRB transcripts, since all of the isolated RNA had been reverse transcribed. Measured with immunoSEQ multiplex PCR; TCRdb has only the in-frame clones, and not every one. The data hold 150,000 to 200,000 clones, with more than 60% observed a single time. The antigens these receptors bind are not known. Sequencing was carried out using naive CD4+ T cells from blood. The origin of the receptors is a man aged 30 to 39 with type 1 diabetes.

There are a few counts of this clone. This chain joins TRBV9 and TRBJ1-1, with a possible D match to TRBD1 (5 bases). Trimming removed 2 bases at V and 0 bases at J, with 8 bases between. In germline, CDR1 is SGDLS, CDR2 YYNGEE. This CDR3 has 14 amino acids. The chain's CDR3 is CASSVGRMNTEAFF. As DNA, the CDR3 is TGTGCCAGCAGCGTGGGACGGATGAACACTGAAGCTTTCTTT.

This clone was found a few times. Different DNA sequences within this sample yield the same CDR3. The chain couples TRBV5-1 to TRBJ2-1; D uncertain. Germline assignment: CDR1 SGHRS and CDR2 YFSETQ. The CDR3 is 11 residues long. Trimming stripped 0 bases from V and 10 bases from J, with 5 bases between. The CDR3 protein is CASSLEYEQFF. The CDR3 nucleotides are TGCGCCAGCAGCTTGGAATACGAGCAGTTCTTC.

Points on this clone: This sample includes further DNA sequences coding for the same CDR3. The chain employs TRBV29-1 and TRBJ1-2, with 7 bases fitting TRBD1. This CDR3 is built from 11 residues. Germline assignment: CDR1 SQVTM and CDR2 ANQGSEA. J lost 6 bases, V lost 5 bases, and 3 bases had no gene match. CDR3 loop: CSVQGGHGYTF. The CDR3 DNA reads as TGCAGCGTTCAGGGGGGACATGGCTACACCTTC.

This chain joins TRBV2 and TRBJ2-7; 9 bases are a match to TRBD2. The germline V gene encodes CDR1 SNHLY and CDR2 FYNNEI. After removal of 7 bases from V and 5 bases from J, the junction contained 12 bases not matched to a gene. The CDR3 sequence is 15 residues long. The CDR3 DNA sequence: TGTGCCAGCAAATTGGAAGGACTAGCGTCCCACGAGCAGTACTTC. Translation: CASKLEGLASHEQYF.

The CDR3 bases are TGTGCCAGCAGCCCGACCTTGGGGGGCAACTATGGCTACACCTTC. Protein: CASSPTLGGNYGYTF. The chain combines TRBV7-9 with TRBJ1-2; tentatively, D is TRBD1 (6 bases). This CDR3 has 15 amino acids. The germline V gene encodes CDR1 SEHNR and CDR2 FQNEAQ (reference sequence). V shed 5 bases and J shed 2 bases, with 15 bases lying between them.

This chain uses TRBV30 with TRBJ2-5, with D maybe TRBD1 (5 bases). The V and J ends lost 1 base and 0 bases respectively, with 6 bases between them. This CDR3 comprises 13 residues. CDR1 and CDR2 from the germline V gene are GTSNPN and SVGIG (reference sequence). This CDR3 reads CAWSGQNQETQYF. The CDR3 nucleotides are TGTGCCTGGAGTGGACAGAACCAAGAGACCCAGTACTTC.

The chain couples TRBV7-2 to TRBJ2-7; tentative D call: TRBD2 (6 bases). Per the germline V gene, CDR1 is SGHTA and CDR2 is FQGNSA. The V and J ends lost 2 bases and 5 bases respectively, with 19 bases between them. There are 16 residues in the CDR3. The CDR3, as DNA: TGTGCCAGCAGCTTATTCCCTCGGCGGGGACGGGACGAGCAGTACTTC. Protein: CASSLFPRRGRDEQYF.

The chain is built from TRBV29-1 and TRBJ2-5; D not certain. In germline, CDR1 is SQVTM, CDR2 ANQGSEA. The CDR3 runs to 12 residues. The V and J ends lost 4 bases and 2 bases respectively, with 8 bases between them. CDR3 sequence: CSVVPRQETQYF. The DNA of the CDR3 is TGCAGCGTTGTCCCGCGGCAAGAGACCCAGTACTTC.

This clone appeared a single time. The V and J genes are TRBV4-3 and TRBJ1-2; D is unclear. CDR1 and CDR2 (germline): LGHNA, YSLEER. The CDR3 runs 14 residues. V was cut by 1 base and J by 4 bases, with 10 bases left in between. This CDR3 is CASSQVPGPYGYTF. The CDR3 coding sequence is TGCGCCAGCAGCCAAGTCCCGGGTCCCTATGGCTACACCTTC.

The V call is TRBV30, the J call TRBJ1-1; TRBD1 agrees at 9 bases. Trimming cost V 6 bases and J 5 bases; bases outside gene matches: 7. Per the germline V gene, CDR1 is GTSNPN and CDR2 is SVGIG (reference sequence). The CDR3 runs 13 residues. This chain's CDR3 is CACLQGAGTEAFF. The CDR3, as DNA: TGTGCCTGCTTACAGGGGGCCGGGACTGAAGCTTTCTTT.